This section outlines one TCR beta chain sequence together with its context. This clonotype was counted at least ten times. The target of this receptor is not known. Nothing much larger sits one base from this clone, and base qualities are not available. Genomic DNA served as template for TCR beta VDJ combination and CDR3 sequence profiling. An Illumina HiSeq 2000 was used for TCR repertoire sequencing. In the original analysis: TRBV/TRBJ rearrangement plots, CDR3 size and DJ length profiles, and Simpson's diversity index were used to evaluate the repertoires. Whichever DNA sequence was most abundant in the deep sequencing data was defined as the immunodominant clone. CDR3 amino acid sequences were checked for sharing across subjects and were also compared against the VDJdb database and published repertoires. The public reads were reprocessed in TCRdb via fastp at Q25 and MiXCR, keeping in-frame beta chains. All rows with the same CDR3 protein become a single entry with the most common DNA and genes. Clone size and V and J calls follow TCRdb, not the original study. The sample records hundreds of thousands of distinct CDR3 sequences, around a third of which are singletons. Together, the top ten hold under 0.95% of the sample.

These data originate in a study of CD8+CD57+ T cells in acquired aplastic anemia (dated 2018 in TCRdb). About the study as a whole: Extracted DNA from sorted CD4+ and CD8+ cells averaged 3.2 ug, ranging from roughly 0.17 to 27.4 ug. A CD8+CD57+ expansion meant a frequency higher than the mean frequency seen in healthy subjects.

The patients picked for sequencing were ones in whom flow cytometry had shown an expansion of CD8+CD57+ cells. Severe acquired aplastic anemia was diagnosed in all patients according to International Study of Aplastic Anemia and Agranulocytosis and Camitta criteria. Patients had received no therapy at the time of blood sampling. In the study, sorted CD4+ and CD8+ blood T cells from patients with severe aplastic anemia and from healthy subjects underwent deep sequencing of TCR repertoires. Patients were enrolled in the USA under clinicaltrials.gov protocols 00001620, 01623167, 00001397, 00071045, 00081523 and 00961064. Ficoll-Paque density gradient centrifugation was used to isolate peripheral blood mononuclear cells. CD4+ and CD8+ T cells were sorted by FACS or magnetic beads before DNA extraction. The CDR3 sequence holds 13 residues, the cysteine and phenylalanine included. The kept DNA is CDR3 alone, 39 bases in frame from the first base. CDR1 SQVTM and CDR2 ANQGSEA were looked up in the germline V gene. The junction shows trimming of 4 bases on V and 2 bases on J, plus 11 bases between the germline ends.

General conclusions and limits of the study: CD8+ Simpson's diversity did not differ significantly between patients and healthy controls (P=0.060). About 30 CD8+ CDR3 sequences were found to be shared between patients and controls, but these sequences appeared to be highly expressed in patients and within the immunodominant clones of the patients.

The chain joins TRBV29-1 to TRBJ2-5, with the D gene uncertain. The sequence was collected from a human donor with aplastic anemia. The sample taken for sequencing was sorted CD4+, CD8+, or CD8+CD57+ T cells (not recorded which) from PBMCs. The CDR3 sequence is CSVGRQFQETQYF. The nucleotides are TGCAGCGTTGGCCGGCAGTTTCAAGAGACCCAGTACTTC.